The next 5 T cell receptor beta chains were all read from a single sample in a study of cytomegalovirus exposure and HLA in healthy donors (dated by TCRdb to 2015 to 2018). The library was built by means of the immunoSEQ multiplex PCR assay. For the multiplex PCR, a mixture combining 60 forward primers for TCR Vbeta segments and 13 reverse primers for TCR Jbeta segments was used. Sourced from immuneACCESS, this table was stored by TCRdb with only in-frame sequences that have V and J called. A share of the clones is absent; for the studies checked, an unresolved V gene accounts for under half, and the remainder has no known explanation. The sample records around 60,000 clones, 75% of which are singletons. The ten largest clones add up to approximately 20% of the sample. The specimen was PBMCs. Receptors originate from a woman in her thirties or forties in good health and CMV-seropositive.

V gene TRBV10-1 combines with J gene TRBJ2-2; tentative D call: TRBD1 (6 bases). Trimming removed 4 bases at V and 5 bases at J, with 14 bases between. Germline-derived CDR1 and CDR2 are WNHNN and SYGVQD (reference sequence). The CDR3 is 15 residues long. The CDR3 region has the DNA TGCGCCAGCAGTGGGACAGCAAAGGGGACCGGGGAGCTGTTTTTT. Translating gives CASSGTAKGTGELFF.

The chain has TRBV6-5 and TRBJ2-7; D remains unclear. Germline-derived CDR1 and CDR2 are MNHEY and SVGAGI. The ends were cut back, 0 bases at V and 7 bases at J, with 16 bases in the middle. The CDR3 totals 15 residues. CDR3 sequence: CASSYSINGLSEQYF. The CDR3 bases are TGTGCCAGCAGTTACTCGATTAACGGTCTGTCTGAGCAGTACTTC.

The rearrangement links TRBV7-9 to TRBJ2-3, with D possibly TRBD2 on 5 matching bases. Germline V lookup: CDR1 SEHNR, CDR2 FQNEAQ (reference sequence). V was trimmed by 4 bases and J by 7 bases, leaving 9 bases between them. The CDR3 consists of 12 residues. The DNA for the CDR3 is TGTGCCAGCAGCTGGGGAGAAAATACGCAGTATTTT. Translation: CASSWGENTQYF.

This chain uses TRBV19 with TRBJ1-3; D is ambiguous. Germline-derived CDR1 and CDR2 are LNHDA and SQIVND (reference sequence). The CDR3 loop spans 14 amino acids. V gave up 3 bases and J gave up 4 bases, with 10 bases separating them. Here the CDR3 reads CASSMETLGNTIYF. The CDR3 DNA follows: TGTGCCAGTAGTATGGAGACCCTCGGAAACACCATATATTTT.

CDR3 DNA: TGTGCCAGCAGTTCAGGACAGGGGGATTACTATGGCTACACCTTC. Its protein product is CASSSGQGDYYGYTF. J is TRBJ1-2 and V is TRBV28; 10 bases line up with TRBD1. The CDR3 runs 15 residues. CDR1 is MDHEN, CDR2 SYDVKM, per germline. Trimming took 4 bases from V and 3 from J; bases not matched to a gene: 5.